A single sample is the source of the 7 T cell receptor beta chains below, sequenced in a study of patients and donors after allogeneic stem cell transplantation. A single record per CDR3 protein comes from TCRdb applying MiXCR to the RT-PCR reads. The profile shows 200,000 to 250,000 distinct CDR3 sequences, 13% to 15% of them singletons. The sequencing input was blood, either unsorted or a sorted T cell fraction (not recorded which). These receptors were obtained from a human donor who was either an allogeneic HSCT recipient or a stem cell or donor lymphocyte infusion donor (not recorded which). It is not recorded whose cells these are; they may come from a transplant donor.

A few counts support this clonotype. V is TRBV30 and J is TRBJ1-1, with TRBD1 as a possible D gene (5 bases). Trimming pared 0 bases from V and 3 bases from J, leaving 14 bases between. This CDR3 contains 15 residues. Germline-derived CDR1 and CDR2 are GTSNPN and SVGIG (reference sequence). In nucleotides, the CDR3 is TGTGCCTGGAGTGTTTCTGGGGGATTGTACACTGAAGCTTTCTTT. Protein: CAWSVSGGLYTEAFF. The full variable domain, completed using reference TRBV30 and TRBJ1-1, is SQTIHQWPATLVQPVGSPLSLECTVEGTSNPNLYWYRQAAGRGLQLLFYSVGIGQISSEVPQNLSASRPQDRQFILSSKKLLLSDSGFYLCAWSVSGGLYTEAFFGQGTRLTVV.

At least ten counts were recorded for this clonotype. This chain uses TRBV20-1 with TRBJ2-1; 9 bases align to TRBD1. The V gene's germline CDR1 is DFQATT and CDR2 SNEGSKA (reference sequence). The CDR3 extends over 13 amino acids. V gave up 5 bases and J gave up 7 bases; unmatched junction bases: 6. In DNA, the CDR3 is TGCAGTGCTGGACAGGGGTCAGGGAATGAGCAGTTCTTC. Its protein is CSAGQGSGNEQFF.

This clonotype was recorded a few times. CDR3 bases: TGTGCCAGCAGCCAGCTGCCAGCGGGGGGGCACACCGGGGAGCTGTTTTTT. Protein product: CASSQLPAGGHTGELFF. V gene TRBV3-1 combines with J gene TRBJ2-2; TRBD2 matches at 10 bases. Germline V gene sequence: CDR1 LGHDT, CDR2 YNNKEL (reference sequence). This CDR3 spans 17 amino acids. J was trimmed by 3 bases and V by 3 bases; bases with no gene match: 7. The full variable domain, in which reference TRBV3-1 and TRBJ2-2 provide the parts outside the CDR3, is DTAVSQTPKYLVTQMGNDKSIKCEQNLGHDTMYWYKQDSKKFLKIMFSYNNKELIINETVPNRFSPKSPDKAHLNLHINSLELGDSAVYFCASSQLPAGGHTGELFFGEGSRLTVL.

This clonotype was seen a few times. The rearrangement joins TRBV6-1 to TRBJ1-5, with D possibly being TRBD1 (5 bases). Germline CDR1 MNHNS, CDR2 SASEGT. The CDR3 has 15 amino acids. Trimming took off 7 bases at V and 1 base at J, with 14 bases between the two ends. DNA for the CDR3: TGTGCCAGCACCTCGGGACTGGGGAGCAATCAGCCCCAGCATTTT. Protein product: CASTSGLGSNQPQHF.

This clonotype has ten or more counts. The rearrangement uses TRBV7-6 and TRBJ2-3; a possible D gene is TRBD2 (6 bases). Germline CDR1 is SGHVS and CDR2 is FNYEAQ. The CDR3 loop spans 14 amino acids. V lost 6 bases and J 2 bases, leaving 12 bases between the germline ends. The CDR3, as DNA: TGTGCCAGCAGGATGGGGGGTACCACAGATACGCAGTATTTT. It is translated as CASRMGGTTDTQYF.

This chain uses TRBV19 with TRBJ1-2; D uncertain. Germline V gene lookup returns CDR1 LNHDA and CDR2 SQIVND (reference sequence). V was shortened by 5 bases and J by 6 bases, with 13 bases between the two germline ends. CDR3 size: 13 residues. The CDR3 is CASSSQVNHGYTF. CDR3 nucleotides: TGTGCCAGTAGTTCCCAGGTGAATCATGGCTACACCTTC.

The V gene is TRBV12-3 or TRBV12-4, the J gene TRBJ1-1; D gene ambiguous. The CDR3 covers 15 residues. The V end was cut by 1 base, the J end by 3 bases, with 12 bases between. Written as DNA, the CDR3 is TGTGCCAGCAGTTTAGGGACTAAAGGGTACACTGAAGCTTTCTTT. Its translation is CASSLGTKGYTEAFF.